A selection of T cell receptor beta chains follows, all from one sample in a study of shared clonotypes between healthy human individuals. TCRdb keeps only in-frame clones here, not all; method: immunoSEQ multiplex PCR. The table records hundreds of thousands of clones, 90% to 98% of them present only once. The source material was naive CD8+ T cells sorted from blood. These receptors were taken from a man younger than 45 in good health. The CDR3 runs from the conserved cysteine through the conserved F or W. The D gene is left open where the match is weak. The size of a clone is reported for some rows only, either as once, few or many, or as a class for expanded clones.

V gene	J gene	D gene	clone size	CDR3 DNA	CDR3 protein
TRBV6-1	TRBJ2-2	NA	NA	TGTGCCAGCAGAGCCGGGACGGGGACCGGGGAGCTGTTTTTT	CASRAGTGTGELFF
TRBV28	TRBJ2-7	NA	NA	TGTGCCAGCAGCCTGTACGGGGTGGGGTACTACGAGCAGTACTTC	CASSLYGVGYYEQYF
TRBV4-3	TRBJ2-7	NA	NA	TGCGCCAGCAGCCAATCCCCGACGGGGGCTGGCTACGAGCAGTACTTC	CASSQSPTGAGYEQYF
TRBV9	TRBJ2-2	TRBD2	NA	TGTGCCAGCAGCGGGTCCCGGGAGGATCGATTAGCCGGGGAGCTGTTTTTT	CASSGSREDRLAGELFF
TRBV2	TRBJ2-7	NA	once	TGTGCCAGCAGTGCCTCCCGGAACGCCGAGCAGTACTTC	CASSASRNAEQYF
TRBV9	TRBJ1-2	TRBD1	NA	TGTGCCAGCACCTACAGACCTACCGGGACAGTCACTAACTATGGCTACACCTTC	CASTYRPTGTVTNYGYTF
TRBV20-1	TRBJ2-5	NA	NA	TGCAGTGCTAGGCGGGAGACCCAGTACTTC	CSARRETQYF
TRBV7-2	TRBJ2-3	NA	NA	TGTGCCAGCAGCTTAGTGGGGACGGACCTCGGAAGGACAGATACGCAGTATTTT	CASSLVGTDLGRTDTQYF
TRBV30	TRBJ2-7	TRBD1	NA	TGTGCCTGGAGCCCCGGGACAGGGGGCCATTACGAGCAGTACTTC	CAWSPGTGGHYEQYF
TRBV28	TRBJ2-1	NA	NA	TGTGCCAGCAGTTTACCGGGACATAACTCCTACAATGAGCAGTTCTTC	CASSLPGHNSYNEQFF
TRBV10-3	TRBJ2-2	TRBD2	NA	TGTGCCACGTCCTCAAGCGGGACCTACACCGGGGAGCTGTTTTTT	CATSSSGTYTGELFF
TRBV27	TRBJ2-1	NA	NA	TGTGCCAGCAGTTCCGGAAGCAATGAGCAGTTCTTC	CASSSGSNEQFF
TRBV10-3	TRBJ2-7	TRBD1	NA	TGTGCCATCAGGCCTGCCGGACAGGGCTCCTACGAGCAGTACTTC	CAIRPAGQGSYEQYF
TRBV18	TRBJ2-7	NA	NA	TGTGCCAGCTCACCAAGCGGCGCAGCCTACGAGCAGTACTTC	CASSPSGAAYEQYF
TRBV29-1	TRBJ2-3	TRBD2	NA	TGCAGCGTTGAAGATAGCGGGAGTGCAGATACGCAGTATTTT	CSVEDSGSADTQYF
TRBV9	TRBJ2-1	TRBD2	NA	TGTGCCAGCAGCGTAAAGTTTGCGGGAGGGCCCTCTGACAATGAGCAGTTCTTC	CASSVKFAGGPSDNEQFF
TRBV7-9	TRBJ1-1	NA	NA	TGTGCCAGCAGCTTAGGTCAGGGGCTGAACACTGAAGCTTTCTTT	CASSLGQGLNTEAFF
TRBV27	TRBJ1-1	NA	NA	TGTGCCAGCAGTTCAGGACTTCCAAACACTGAAGCTTTCTTT	CASSSGLPNTEAFF
TRBV6-6	TRBJ2-7	NA	once	TGTGCCAGCAGTTACGACCTCTCGTCCTACGAGCAGTACTTC	CASSYDLSSYEQYF